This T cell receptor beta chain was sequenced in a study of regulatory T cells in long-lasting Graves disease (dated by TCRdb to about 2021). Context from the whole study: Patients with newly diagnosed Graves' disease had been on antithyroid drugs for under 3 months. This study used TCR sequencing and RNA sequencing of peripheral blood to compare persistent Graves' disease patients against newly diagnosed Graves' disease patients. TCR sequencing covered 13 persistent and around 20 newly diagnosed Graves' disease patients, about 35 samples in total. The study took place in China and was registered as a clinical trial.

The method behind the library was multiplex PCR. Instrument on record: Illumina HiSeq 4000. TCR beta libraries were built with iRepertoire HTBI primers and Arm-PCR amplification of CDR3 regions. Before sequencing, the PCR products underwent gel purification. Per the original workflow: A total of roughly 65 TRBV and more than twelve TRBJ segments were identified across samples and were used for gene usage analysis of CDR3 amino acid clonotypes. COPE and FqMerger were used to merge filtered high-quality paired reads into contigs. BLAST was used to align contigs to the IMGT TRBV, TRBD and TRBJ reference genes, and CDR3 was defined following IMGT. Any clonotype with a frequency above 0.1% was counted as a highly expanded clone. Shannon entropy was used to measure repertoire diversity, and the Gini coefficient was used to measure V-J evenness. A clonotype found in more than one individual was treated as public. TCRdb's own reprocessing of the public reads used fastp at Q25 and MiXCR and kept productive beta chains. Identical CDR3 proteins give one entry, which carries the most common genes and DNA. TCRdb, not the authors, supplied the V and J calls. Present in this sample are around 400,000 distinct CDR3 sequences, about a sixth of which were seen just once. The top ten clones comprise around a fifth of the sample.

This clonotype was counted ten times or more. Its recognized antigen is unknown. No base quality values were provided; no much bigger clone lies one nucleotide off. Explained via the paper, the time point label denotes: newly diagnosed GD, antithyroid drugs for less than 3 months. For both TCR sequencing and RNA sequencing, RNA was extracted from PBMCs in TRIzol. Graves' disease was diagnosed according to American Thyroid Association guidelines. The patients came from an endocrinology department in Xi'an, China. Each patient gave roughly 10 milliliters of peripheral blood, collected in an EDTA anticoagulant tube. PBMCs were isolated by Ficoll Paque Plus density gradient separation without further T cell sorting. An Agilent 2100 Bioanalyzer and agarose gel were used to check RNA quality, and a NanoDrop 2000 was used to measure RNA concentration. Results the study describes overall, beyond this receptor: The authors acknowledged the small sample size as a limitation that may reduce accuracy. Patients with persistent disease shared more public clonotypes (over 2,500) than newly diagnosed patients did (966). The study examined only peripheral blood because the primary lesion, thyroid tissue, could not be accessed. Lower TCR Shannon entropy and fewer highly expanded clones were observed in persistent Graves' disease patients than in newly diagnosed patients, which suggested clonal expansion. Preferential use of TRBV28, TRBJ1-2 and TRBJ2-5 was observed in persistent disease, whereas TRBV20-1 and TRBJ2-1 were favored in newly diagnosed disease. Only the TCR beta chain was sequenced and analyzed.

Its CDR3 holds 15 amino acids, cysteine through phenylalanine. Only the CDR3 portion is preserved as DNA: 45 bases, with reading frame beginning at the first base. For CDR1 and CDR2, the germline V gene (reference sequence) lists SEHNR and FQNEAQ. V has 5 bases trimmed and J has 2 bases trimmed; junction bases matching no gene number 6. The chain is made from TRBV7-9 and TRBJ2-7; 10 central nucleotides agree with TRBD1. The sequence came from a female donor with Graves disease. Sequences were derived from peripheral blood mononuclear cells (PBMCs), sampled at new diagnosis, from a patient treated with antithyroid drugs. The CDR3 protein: CASSDIGTGAYEQYF. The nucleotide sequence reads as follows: TGTGCCAGCAGCGATATCGGGACAGGGGCCTACGAGCAGTACTTC.